A single T cell receptor beta chain is shown here with its context. This clone's antigen is unknown. One base away there is no much larger clone; base qualities are not given. Reading from cysteine to phenylalanine, the CDR3 counts 14 amino acids. Only CDR3 DNA is held: 42 bases, read in frame from base 1. V is shortened by 4 bases, J by 6 bases, and the region joining them spans 17 bases. CDR1 is given as SGHRS and CDR2 as YFSETQ, both from the germline V gene. This record comes from a study of cytotoxic CD8 clonotypes in ibrutinib-treated CLL (dated by TCRdb to the early 2020s). Context from the whole study: In this cohort, approximately 15 patients were treatment-naive and about ten were relapsed/refractory, while some 18 had unmutated IGHV. Responses were partial in roughly 24 patients and complete in 2; after median about 5.5 years follow-up, roughly 14 stayed in remission and 12 progressed. Response samples were taken after a median of 12 months on treatment, ranging from roughly 6 to 36 months. On average, each sample had 255,043 productive templates and around 100,000 productive rearrangements. Of the approximately 90 people in the trial, approximately 24 had longitudinal samples available. Cryopreserved peripheral blood mononuclear cells were collected at three points: before therapy, at response, and at either sustained remission or disease progression. Study-wide findings and limitations: Baseline clonality exceeded that of age-matched healthy donors and correlated strongly with circulating CD8+ T-cell counts. Public clonotypes were rare and either shrank or stayed stable during treatment, and the rise in clonality at ibrutinib response reflected expansion of private clonotypes. At ibrutinib response clonality went up, during sustained remission it held steady, and at progression it dropped back toward baseline. Lymph node repertoires were not examined, and the timing of sampling was not matched between patients in sustained remission and those whose disease progressed.

For TCR beta library preparation, roughly 2 micrograms of genomic DNA was extracted from cryopreserved PBMCs. Longitudinal blood samples from CLL patients on ibrutinib monotherapy underwent high-throughput TCR beta sequencing. Patients were enrolled in a phase 2 open-label single-center ibrutinib monotherapy trial. The goal of deep resolution MiSeq sequencing was a depth between 1 in 1 million and 1 in 200,000 T cells, and coverage averaged 10x per clonotype. The immunoSEQ hsTCRB Kit was used to generate TCR beta libraries. The source study handled its data this way. Data were analyzed with ImmunoSEQ Data Assistant and ImmunoSEQ Analyzer, with V, D and J genes assigned per IMGT definitions. Clonality, which ranges from 0 to 1, was calculated as one minus the normalized Shannon entropy of productive rearrangement frequencies. Only overrepresented clonotypes making up at least 0.05% of each patient's repertoire were included in the public clonotype analysis. Repertoires from 10 to 15 age-matched healthy donors in immuneACCESS were used as clonality controls. Here the immuneACCESS table is served through TCRdb, limited to in-frame sequences with V and J called. Missing clones are a known gap in these copies; in checked studies unresolved V genes cover under half, and the rest lacks a known reason. V, J and clone size are those of that table, while D and trimming were read from the DNA. The table for this sample lists about 16,000 clones; 65% to 70% of them were counted only once. The ten largest clones represent over 15% of the sample.

The sequence is built from TRBV5-1 and TRBJ2-7, and possibly TRBD2, on 5 matching bases. This receptor was obtained from a human donor with chronic lymphocytic leukemia. Here the sequenced sample was PBMCs, taken before ibrutinib treatment. The nucleotides read TGCGCCAGCAGCCCAAACCGGGCCGGACTCGAGCAGTACTTC. Its translation is CASSPNRAGLEQYF. Full variable domain (CDR3 extended with the reference TRBV5-1 and TRBJ2-7 proteins): KAGVTQTPRYLIKTRGQQVTLSCSPISGHRSVSWYQQTPGQGLQFLFEYFSETQRNKGNFPGRFSGRQFSNSRSEMNVSTLELGDSALYLCASSPNRAGLEQYFGPGTRLTVT.